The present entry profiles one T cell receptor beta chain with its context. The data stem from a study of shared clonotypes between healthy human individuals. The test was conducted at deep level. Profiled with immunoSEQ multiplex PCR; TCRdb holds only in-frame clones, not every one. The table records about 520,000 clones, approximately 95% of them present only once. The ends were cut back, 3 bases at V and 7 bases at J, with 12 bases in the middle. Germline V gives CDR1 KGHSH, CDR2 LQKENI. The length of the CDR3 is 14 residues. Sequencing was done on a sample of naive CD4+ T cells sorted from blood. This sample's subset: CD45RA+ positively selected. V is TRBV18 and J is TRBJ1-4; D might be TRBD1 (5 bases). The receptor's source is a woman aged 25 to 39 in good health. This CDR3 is CASSPTVLSEKLFF. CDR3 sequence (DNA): TGTGCCAGCTCACCGACAGTTTTGAGTGAAAAACTGTTTTTT.